This T cell receptor (beta chain) comes out of a study of blood T cell repertoires in COVID-19. The method was immunoSEQ multiplex PCR; TCRdb's version includes in-frame clones alone and lacks a portion of them. The repertoire holds fewer than 250,000 clones, with approximately 73% as singletons. Germline V gene lookup returns CDR1 SGHVS and CDR2 FQNEAQ. The junction had 9 bases not matched to a gene; V was cut back by 1 base and J by 0 bases. This CDR3 region has 19 residues. The sequenced sample was PBMCs or T cells enriched from blood (not recorded which). This rearrangement joins TRBV7-8 to TRBJ2-6; TRBD2 matches at 7 bases. The TCR comes from a woman aged 45-59 years with acute COVID-19. CDR3 in amino acids: CASSLVRLADLSGANVLTF. In nucleotides, the CDR3 is TGTGCCAGCAGCTTAGTGCGCCTAGCGGACCTCTCTGGGGCCAACGTCCTGACTTTC.